Listed here is a single T cell receptor (beta chain). Per the original methods: Amplification of reference gene primers provided the estimated nucleated cell counts. Generated by immunoSEQ multiplex PCR, the TCRdb table keeps only in-frame clones and is missing some. That table gives V, J and clone size, and the DNA gave D and trimming. The table lists hundreds of thousands of clones, around 84% of them singletons. Participants had their cohort set by participant-reported clinical history. This sample was included in a study of blood T cell repertoires in COVID-19. As for the study in general: From T cells, B-cell-depleted T cells, or PBMCs came the material, which was cDNA or gDNA.

Germline lookup yields CDR1 SGHTA and CDR2 FQGNSA. This CDR3 comprises 15 residues. Trimming took 5 bases from V and 4 from J; bases not matched to a gene: 11. V gene TRBV7-2 combines with J gene TRBJ2-7; 7 bases match TRBD1. Specimen: PBMCs or T cells enriched from blood (not recorded which). The receptor comes from a man aged 40-49 years who had recovered from COVID-19. The CDR3: CASSPRGQGDYEQYF. For the CDR3, the DNA is TGTGCCAGCAGCCCACGGGGCCAGGGGGATTACGAGCAGTACTTC.